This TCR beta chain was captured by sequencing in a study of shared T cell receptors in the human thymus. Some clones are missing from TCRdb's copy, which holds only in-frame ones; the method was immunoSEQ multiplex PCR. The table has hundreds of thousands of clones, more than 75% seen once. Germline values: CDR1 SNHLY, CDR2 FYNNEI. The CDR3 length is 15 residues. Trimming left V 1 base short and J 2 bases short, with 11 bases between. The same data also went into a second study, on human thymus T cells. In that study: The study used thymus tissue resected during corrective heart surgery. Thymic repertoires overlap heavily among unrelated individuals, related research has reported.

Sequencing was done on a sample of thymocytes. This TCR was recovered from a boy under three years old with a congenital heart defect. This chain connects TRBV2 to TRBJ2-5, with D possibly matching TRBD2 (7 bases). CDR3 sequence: CASSEGGGDQETQYF. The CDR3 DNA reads TGTGCCAGCAGTGAAGGAGGGGGGGATCAAGAGACCCAGTACTTC.